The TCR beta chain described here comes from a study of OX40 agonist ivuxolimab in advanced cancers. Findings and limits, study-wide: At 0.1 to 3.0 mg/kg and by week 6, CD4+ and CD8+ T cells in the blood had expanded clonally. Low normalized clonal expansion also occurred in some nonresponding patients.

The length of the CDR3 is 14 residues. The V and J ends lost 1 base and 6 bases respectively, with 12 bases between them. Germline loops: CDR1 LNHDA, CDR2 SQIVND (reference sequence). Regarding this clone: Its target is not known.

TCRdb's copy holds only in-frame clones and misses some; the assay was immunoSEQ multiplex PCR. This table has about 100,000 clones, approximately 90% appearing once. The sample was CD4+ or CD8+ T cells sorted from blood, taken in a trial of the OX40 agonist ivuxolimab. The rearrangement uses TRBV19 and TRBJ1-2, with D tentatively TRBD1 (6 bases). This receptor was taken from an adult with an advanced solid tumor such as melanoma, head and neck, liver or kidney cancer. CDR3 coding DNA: TGTGCCAGTAGTATAGGGGGGGGCGTCAATGGCTACACCTTC. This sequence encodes CASSIGGGVNGYTF.